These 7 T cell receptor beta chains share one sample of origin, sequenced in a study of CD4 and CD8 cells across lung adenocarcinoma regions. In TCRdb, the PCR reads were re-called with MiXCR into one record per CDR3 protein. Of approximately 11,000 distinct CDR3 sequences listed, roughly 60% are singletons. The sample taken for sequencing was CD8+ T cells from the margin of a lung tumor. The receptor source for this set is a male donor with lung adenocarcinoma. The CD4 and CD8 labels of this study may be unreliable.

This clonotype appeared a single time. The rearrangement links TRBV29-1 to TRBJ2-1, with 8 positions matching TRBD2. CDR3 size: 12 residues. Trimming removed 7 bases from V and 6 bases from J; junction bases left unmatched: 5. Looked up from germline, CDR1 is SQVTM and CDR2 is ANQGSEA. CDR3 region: CSGLTSGNEQFF. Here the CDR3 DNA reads TGCAGCGGATTAACTAGCGGCAATGAGCAGTTCTTC.

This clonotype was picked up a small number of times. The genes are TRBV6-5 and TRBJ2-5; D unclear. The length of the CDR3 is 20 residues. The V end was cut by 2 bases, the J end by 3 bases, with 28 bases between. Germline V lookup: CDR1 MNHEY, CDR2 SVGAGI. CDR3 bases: TGTGCCAGCAGTTACCATTGGGTTTTCCCGAGTGTCTCCTTTGAAGAGACCCAGTACTTC. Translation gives CASSYHWVFPSVSFEETQYF.

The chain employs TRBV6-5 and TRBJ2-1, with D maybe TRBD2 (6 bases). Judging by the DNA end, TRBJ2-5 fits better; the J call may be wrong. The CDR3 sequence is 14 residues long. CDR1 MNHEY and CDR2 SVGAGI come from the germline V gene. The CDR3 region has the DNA TGTGCCAGCAGTTACCGACGCACGGGGGTGCCCCAGTACTTC. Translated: CASSYRRTGVPQYF.

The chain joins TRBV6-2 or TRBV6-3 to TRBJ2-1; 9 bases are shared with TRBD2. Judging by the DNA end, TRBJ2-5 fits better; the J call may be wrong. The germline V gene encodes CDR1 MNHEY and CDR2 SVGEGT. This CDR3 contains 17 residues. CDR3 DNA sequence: TGTGCCAGCAGTTACGTTAGCGGGGGCCCGGACCAAGAGACCCAGTACTTC. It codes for CASSYVSGGPDQETQYF.

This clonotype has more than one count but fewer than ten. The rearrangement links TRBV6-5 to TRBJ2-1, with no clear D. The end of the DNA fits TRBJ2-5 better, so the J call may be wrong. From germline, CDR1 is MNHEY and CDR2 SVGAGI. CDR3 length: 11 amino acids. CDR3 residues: CASSIQETQYF. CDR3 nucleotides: TGTGCCAGCAGTATACAAGAGACCCAGTACTTC.

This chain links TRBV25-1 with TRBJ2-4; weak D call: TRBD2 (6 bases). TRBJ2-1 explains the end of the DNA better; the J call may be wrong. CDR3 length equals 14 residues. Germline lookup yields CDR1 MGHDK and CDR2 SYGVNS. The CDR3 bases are TGTGCCAGCAGTGACTTCGGCGGGACTTACGAGCAGTTCTTC. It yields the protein CASSDFGGTYEQFF.

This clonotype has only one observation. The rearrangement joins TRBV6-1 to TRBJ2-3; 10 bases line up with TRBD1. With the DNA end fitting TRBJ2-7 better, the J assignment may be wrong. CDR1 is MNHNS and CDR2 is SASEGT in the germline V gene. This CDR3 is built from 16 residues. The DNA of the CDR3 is TGTGCCAGCGGGGAAGCCGGGACAGGGGATGGAGATACGCAGTACTTC. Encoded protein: CASGEAGTGDGDTQYF.